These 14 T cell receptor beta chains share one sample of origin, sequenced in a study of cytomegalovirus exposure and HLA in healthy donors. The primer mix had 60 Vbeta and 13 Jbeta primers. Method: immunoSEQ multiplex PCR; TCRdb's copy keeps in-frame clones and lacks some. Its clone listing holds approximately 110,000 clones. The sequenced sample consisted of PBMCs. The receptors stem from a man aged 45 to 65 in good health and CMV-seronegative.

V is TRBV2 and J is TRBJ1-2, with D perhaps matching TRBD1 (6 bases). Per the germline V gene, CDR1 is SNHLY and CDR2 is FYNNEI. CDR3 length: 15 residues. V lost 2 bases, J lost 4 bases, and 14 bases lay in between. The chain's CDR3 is CASSERGGAGYGYTF. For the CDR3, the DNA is TGTGCCAGCAGTGAACGCGGGGGGGCGGGCTATGGCTACACCTTC.

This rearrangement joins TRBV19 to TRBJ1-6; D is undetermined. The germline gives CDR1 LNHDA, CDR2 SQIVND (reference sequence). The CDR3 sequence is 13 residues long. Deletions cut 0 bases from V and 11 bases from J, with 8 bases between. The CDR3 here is CASSIDPPAPLHF. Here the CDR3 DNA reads TGTGCCAGTAGTATAGACCCCCCGGCACCCCTCCACTTT.

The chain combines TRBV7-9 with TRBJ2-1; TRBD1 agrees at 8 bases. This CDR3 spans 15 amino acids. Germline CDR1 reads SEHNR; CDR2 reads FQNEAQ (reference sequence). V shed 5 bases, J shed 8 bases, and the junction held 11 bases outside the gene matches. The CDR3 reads CASSQTGEFWYEQFF. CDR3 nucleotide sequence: TGTGCCAGCAGCCAGACAGGGGAGTTTTGGTATGAGCAGTTCTTC.

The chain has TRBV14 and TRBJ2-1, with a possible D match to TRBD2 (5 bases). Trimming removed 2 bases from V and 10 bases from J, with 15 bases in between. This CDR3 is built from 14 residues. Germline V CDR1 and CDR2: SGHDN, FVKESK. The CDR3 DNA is TGTGCCAGCAGCCAAATACAGCGGACTCGGGAGCAGTTCTTC. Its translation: CASSQIQRTREQFF.

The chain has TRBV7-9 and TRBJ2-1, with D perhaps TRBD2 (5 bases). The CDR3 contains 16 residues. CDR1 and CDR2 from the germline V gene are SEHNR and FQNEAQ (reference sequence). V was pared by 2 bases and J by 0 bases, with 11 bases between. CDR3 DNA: TGTGCCAGCAGCTTATTAGCGTCTAGCTCCTACAATGAGCAGTTCTTC. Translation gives CASSLLASSSYNEQFF.

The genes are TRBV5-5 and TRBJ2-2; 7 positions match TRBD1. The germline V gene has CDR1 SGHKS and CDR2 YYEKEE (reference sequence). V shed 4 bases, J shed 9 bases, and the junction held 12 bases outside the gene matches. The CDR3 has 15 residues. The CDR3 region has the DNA TGTGCCAGCAGCCCTCCACAGGGGCCGGGCCGGGAGCTGTTTTTT. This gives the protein CASSPPQGPGRELFF. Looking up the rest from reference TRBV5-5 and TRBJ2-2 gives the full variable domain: DAGVTQSPTHLIKTRGQQVTLRCSPISGHKSVSWYQQVLGQGPQFIFQYYEKEERGRGNFPDRFSARQFPNYSSELNVNALLLGDSALYLCASSPPQGPGRELFFGEGSRLTVL.

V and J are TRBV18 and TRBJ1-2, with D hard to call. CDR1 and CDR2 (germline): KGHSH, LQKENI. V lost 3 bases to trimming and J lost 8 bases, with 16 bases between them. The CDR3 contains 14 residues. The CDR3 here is CASSPALRDLGYTF. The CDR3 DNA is TGTGCCAGCTCACCTGCACTAAGAGATTTAGGCTACACCTTC.

The CDR3 DNA reads TGTGCCAGCAGCTTACGACAGGGTACATACGAGCAGTACTTC. Encoded protein: CASSLRQGTYEQYF. V gene TRBV7-2 combines with J gene TRBJ2-7; 7 bases are a match to TRBD1. Losses at the gene ends were 2 bases for V and 4 bases for J; bases not matched to a gene: 5. This CDR3 spans 14 amino acids. Germline CDR1 SGHTA, CDR2 FQGNSA.

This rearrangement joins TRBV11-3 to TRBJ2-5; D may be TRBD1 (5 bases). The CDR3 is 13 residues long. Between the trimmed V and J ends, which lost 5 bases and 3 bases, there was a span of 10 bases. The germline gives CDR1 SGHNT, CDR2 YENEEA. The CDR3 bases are TGTGCCAGCAGCGCCAAGGGGAAAGAGACCCAGTACTTC. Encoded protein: CASSAKGKETQYF.

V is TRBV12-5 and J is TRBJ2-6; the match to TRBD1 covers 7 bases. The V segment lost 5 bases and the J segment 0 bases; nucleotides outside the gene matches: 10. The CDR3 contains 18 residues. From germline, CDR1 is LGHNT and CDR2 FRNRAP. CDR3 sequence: CASGLGTDLYSGANVLTF. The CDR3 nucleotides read TGTGCTAGTGGTCTCGGGACAGATTTATACTCTGGGGCCAACGTCCTGACTTTC.

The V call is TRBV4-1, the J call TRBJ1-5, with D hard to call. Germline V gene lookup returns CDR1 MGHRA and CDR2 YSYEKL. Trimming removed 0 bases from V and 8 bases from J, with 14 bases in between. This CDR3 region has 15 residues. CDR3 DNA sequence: TGCGCCAGCAGCCAAGAAGACCAGCGGAGGGAGCCCCAGCATTTT. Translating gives CASSQEDQRREPQHF.

CDR3 nucleotide sequence: TGTGCCAGTAGTATAATGGGGGGCACTGAAGCTTTCTTT. Amino acids: CASSIMGGTEAFF. The chain has TRBV19 and TRBJ1-1; perhaps TRBD1 as D (5 bases). Germline V lookup: CDR1 LNHDA, CDR2 SQIVND (reference sequence). V was clipped by 2 bases and J by 4 bases, with 8 bases between them. The CDR3 length is 13 residues.

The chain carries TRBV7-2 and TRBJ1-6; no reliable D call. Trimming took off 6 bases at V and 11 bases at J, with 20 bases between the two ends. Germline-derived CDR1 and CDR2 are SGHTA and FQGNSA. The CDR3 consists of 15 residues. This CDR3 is CASRWTGAADPPLHF. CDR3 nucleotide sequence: TGTGCCAGCAGATGGACGGGAGCTGCGGATCCACCCCTCCACTTT.

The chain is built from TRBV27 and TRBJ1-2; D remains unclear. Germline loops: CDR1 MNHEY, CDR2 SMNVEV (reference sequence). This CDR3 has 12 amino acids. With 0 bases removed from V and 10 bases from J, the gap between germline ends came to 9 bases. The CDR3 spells CASSLSGRSYTF. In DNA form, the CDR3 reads TGTGCCAGCAGTTTATCAGGGAGATCCTACACCTTC.